This T cell receptor (beta chain) emerged from a study of T cell responses to AZD1222 COVID-19 vaccine. A word on this clone: The target antigen is unknown.

The CDR3 covers 13 residues. The germline CDR1 and CDR2 sequences are WNHNN and SYGVQD (reference sequence). V gave up 3 bases and J gave up 1 base, with 6 bases separating them. Study-level findings and limits: Targets within unmutated variant regions were reportedly found for nearly half of spike-specific TCRs. A mostly white British donor set with more females was recruited, and clonal diversity was possibly underestimated. Repertoire sampling happened only post peak T cell response.

The assay was immunoSEQ multiplex PCR, and TCRdb's table has in-frame clones only and misses some. The sample holds tens of thousands of clones, 85% to 90% seen once. The chain employs TRBV10-1 and TRBJ1-1; D not certain. The source is an adult who received the AZD1222 COVID-19 vaccine. The material sequenced was peripheral blood, taken 28 days after the second AZD1222 dose. CDR3 coding DNA: TGCGCCAGCAGTGACCCTCGGAACACTGAAGCTTTCTTT. It yields the protein CASSDPRNTEAFF.